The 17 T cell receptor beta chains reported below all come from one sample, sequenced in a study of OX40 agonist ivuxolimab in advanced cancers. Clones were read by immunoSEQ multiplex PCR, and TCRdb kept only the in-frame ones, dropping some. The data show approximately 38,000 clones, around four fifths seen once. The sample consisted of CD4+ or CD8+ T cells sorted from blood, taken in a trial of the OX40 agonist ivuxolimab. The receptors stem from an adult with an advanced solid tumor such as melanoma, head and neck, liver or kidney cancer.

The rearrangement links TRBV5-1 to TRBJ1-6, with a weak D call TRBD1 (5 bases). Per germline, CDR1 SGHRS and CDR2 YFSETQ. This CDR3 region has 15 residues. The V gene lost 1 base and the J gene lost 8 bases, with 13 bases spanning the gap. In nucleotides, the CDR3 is TGCGCCAGCAGCTTGACCGGGGCGACGGATTCACCCCTCCACTTT. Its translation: CASSLTGATDSPLHF.

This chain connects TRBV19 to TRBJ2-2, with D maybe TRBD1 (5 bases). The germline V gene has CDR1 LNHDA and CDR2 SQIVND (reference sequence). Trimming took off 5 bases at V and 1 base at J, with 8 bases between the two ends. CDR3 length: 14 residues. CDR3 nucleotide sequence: TGTGCCAGTAGTGACCAGGGGAACACCGGGGAGCTGTTTTTT. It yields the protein CASSDQGNTGELFF.

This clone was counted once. CDR3 sequence: CASSSRQGLNSPLHF. The DNA for the CDR3 is TGTGCCAGCAGCTCCAGACAGGGTCTGAATTCACCCCTCCACTTT. The V gene is TRBV7-8, the J gene TRBJ1-6; 7 bases map to TRBD1. Per the germline V gene, CDR1 is SGHVS and CDR2 is FQNEAQ. The CDR3 has 15 amino acids. V lost 4 bases and J lost 7; bases outside the gene matches: 7.

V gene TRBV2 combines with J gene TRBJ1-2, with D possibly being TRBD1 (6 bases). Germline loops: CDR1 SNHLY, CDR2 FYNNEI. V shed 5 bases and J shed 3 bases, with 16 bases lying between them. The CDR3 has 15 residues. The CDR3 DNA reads TGTGCCAGCAGTCCTACTACAGGGATCTACTATGGCTACACCTTC. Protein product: CASSPTTGIYYGYTF.

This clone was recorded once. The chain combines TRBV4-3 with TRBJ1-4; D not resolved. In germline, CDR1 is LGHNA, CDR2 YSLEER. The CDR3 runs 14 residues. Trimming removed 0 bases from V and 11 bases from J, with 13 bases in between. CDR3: CASSQDRAGKKLFF. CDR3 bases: TGCGCCAGCAGCCAAGATCGGGCGGGAAAGAAACTGTTTTTT.

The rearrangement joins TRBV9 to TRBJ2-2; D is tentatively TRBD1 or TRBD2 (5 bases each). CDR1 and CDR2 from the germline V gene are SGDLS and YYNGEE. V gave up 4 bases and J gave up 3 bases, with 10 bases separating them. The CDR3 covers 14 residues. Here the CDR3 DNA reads TGTGCCAGCAGCCCTGGGGGTGACACCGGGGAGCTGTTTTTT. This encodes CASSPGGDTGELFF.

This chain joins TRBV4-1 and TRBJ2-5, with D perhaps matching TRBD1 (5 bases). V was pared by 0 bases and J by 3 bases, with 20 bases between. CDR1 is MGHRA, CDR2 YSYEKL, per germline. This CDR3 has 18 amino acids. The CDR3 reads CASSQDFPRRVVEETQYF. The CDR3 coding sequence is TGCGCCAGCAGCCAAGATTTTCCTCGCAGGGTGGTTGAAGAGACCCAGTACTTC.

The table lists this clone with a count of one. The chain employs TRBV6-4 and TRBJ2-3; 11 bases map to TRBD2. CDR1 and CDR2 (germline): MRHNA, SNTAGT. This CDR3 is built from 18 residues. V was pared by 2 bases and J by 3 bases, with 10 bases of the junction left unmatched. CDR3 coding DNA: TGTGCCAGCAGTGACCCCTTCACTAGCGGGAGTCGGACAGATACGCAGTATTTT. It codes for CASSDPFTSGSRTDTQYF.

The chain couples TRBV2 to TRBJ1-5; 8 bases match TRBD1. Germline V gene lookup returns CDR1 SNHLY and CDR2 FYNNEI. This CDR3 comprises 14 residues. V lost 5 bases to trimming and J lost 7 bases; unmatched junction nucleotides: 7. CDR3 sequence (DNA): TGTGCCAGCAGTTTGGGACAGGCCGGACAGCCCCAGCATTTT. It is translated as CASSLGQAGQPQHF.

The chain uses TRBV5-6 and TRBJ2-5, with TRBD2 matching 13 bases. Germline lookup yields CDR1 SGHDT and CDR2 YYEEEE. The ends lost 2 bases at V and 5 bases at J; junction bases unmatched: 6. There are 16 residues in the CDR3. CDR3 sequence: CASSLLAGGLGETQYF. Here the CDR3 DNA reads TGTGCCAGCAGCTTACTAGCGGGAGGGCTAGGGGAGACCCAGTACTTC.

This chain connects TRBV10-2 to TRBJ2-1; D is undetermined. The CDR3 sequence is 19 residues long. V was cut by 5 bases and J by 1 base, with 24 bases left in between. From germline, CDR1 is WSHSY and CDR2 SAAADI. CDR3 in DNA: TGCGCCAGCAGTTCCCCTTCTGATGTACGGCGTTTTTCCTACAATGAGCAGTTCTTC. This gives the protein CASSSPSDVRRFSYNEQFF.

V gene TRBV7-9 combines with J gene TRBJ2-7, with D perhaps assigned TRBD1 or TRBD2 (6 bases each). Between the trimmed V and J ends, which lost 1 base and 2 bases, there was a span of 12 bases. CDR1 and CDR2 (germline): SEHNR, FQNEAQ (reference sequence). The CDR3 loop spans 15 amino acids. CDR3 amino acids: CASSLGGAQPYEQYF. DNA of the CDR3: TGTGCCAGCAGCTTAGGGGGGGCTCAGCCCTACGAGCAGTACTTC.

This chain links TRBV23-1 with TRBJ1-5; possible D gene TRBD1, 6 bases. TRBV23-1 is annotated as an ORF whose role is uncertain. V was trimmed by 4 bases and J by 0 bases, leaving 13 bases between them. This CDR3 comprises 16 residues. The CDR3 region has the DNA TGCGCCAGCAGTCCAGGGCAGGGGAATAGCAATCAGCCCCAGCATTTT. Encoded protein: CASSPGQGNSNQPQHF.

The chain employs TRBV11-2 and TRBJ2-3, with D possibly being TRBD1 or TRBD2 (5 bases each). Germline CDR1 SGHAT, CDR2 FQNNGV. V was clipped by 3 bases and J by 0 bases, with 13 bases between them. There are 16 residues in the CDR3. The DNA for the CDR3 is TGTGCCAGCAGCTTCGGGACGGCCTATAGCACAGATACGCAGTATTTT. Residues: CASSFGTAYSTDTQYF.

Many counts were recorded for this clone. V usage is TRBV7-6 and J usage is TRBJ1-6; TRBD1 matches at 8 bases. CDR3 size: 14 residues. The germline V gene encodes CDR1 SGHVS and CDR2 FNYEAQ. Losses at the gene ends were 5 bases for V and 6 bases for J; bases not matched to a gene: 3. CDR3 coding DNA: TGTGCCAGCAGCCCGACAGGGGTTAATTCACCCCTCCACTTT. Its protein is CASSPTGVNSPLHF.

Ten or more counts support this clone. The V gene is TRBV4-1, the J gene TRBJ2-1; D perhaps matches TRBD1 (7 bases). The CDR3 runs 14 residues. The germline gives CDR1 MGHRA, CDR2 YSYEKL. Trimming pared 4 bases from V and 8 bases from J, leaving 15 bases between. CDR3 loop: CASSPPDRRDEQFF. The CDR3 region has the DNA TGCGCCAGCAGCCCTCCGGACAGGAGGGATGAGCAGTTCTTC.

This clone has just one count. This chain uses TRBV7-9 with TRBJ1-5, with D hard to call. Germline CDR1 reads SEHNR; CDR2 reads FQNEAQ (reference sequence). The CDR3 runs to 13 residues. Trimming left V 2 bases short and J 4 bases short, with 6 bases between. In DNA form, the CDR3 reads TGTGCCAGCAGCTTACAAGAAAATCAGCCCCAGCATTTT. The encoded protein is CASSLQENQPQHF.